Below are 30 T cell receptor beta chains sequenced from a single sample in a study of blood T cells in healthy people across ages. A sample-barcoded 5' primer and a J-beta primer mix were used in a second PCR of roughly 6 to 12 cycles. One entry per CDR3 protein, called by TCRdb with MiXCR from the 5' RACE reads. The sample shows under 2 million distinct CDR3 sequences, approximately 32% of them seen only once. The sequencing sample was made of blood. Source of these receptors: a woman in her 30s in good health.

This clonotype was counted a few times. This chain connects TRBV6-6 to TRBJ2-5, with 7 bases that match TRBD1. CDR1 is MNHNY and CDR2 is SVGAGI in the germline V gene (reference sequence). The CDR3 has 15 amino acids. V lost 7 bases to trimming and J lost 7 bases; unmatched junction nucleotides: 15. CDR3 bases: TGTGCCAGCATACTGGGACAGCCCATCCGGTGGACCCAGTACTTC. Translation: CASILGQPIRWTQYF.

The DNA for the CDR3 is TGTGCCAGCAGCCAGCCCCTTGGAGTAGGGACAGATACGCAGTATTTT. Protein sequence: CASSQPLGVGTDTQYF. This chain connects TRBV14 to TRBJ2-3; no clear D gene. This CDR3 has 16 amino acids. Germline CDR1 reads SGHDN; CDR2 reads FVKESK. V lost 3 bases, J lost 3 bases, and 16 bases lay in between.

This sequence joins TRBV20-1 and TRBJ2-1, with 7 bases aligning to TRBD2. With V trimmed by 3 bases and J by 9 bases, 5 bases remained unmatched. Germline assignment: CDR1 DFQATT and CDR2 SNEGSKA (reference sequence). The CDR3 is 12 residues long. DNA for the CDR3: TGCAGTGCTAGGGGGGGGGAAGTTGAGCAGTTCTTC. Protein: CSARGGEVEQFF.

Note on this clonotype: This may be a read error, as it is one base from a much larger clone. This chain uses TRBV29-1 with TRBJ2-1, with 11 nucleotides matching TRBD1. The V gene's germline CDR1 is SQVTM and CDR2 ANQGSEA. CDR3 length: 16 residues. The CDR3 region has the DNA TGCAGCGTTGAGGACAGGGGGCGGATAGCGGGGAATGAGCGGTTCTTC. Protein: CSVEDRGRIAGNERFF.

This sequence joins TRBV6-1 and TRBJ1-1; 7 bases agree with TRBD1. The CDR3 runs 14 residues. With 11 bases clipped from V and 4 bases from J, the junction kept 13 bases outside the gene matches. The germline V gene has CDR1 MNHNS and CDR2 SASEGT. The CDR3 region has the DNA TGTGCCGCCACACCCATCGGACAGGTCACTGAAGCTTTCTTT. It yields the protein CAATPIGQVTEAFF.

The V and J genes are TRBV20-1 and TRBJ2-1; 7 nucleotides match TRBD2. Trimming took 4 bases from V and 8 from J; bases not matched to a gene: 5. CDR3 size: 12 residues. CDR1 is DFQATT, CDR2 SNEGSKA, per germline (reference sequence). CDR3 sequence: CSATRSGDEQFF. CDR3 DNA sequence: TGCAGTGCTACTAGGAGCGGGGATGAGCAGTTCTTC.

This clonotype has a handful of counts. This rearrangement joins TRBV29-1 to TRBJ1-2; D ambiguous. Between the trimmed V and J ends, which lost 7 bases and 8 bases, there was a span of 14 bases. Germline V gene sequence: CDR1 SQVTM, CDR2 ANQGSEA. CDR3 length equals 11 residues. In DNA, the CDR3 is TGCAGCGCGGAGGAGGGTGGAGGCTACACCTTC. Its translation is CSAEEGGGYTF.

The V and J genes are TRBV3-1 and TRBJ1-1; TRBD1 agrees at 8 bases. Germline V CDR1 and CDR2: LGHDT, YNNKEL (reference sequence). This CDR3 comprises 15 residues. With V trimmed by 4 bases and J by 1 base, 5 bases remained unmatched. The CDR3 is CASSLDRGWNTEAFF. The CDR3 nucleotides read TGTGCCAGCAGCCTCGACAGGGGATGGAACACTGAAGCTTTCTTT.

CDR3 coding DNA: TGTGCCAGCAGCGCTAGCGCCGAAACTATCATGCGCAATGAGCAGTTCTTC. This encodes CASSASAETIMRNEQFF. The chain uses TRBV6-1 and TRBJ2-1, with D possibly being TRBD2 (6 bases). The CDR3 has 17 residues. The V gene lost 6 bases and the J gene lost 6 bases, with 24 bases spanning the gap. CDR1 is MNHNS, CDR2 SASEGT, per germline.

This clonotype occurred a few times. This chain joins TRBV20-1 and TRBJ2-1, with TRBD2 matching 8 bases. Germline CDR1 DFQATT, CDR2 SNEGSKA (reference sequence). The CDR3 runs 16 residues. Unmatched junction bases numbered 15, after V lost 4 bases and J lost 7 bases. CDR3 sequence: CSAIALVVLAENEQFF. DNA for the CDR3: TGCAGTGCTATCGCACTCGTCGTACTAGCGGAGAATGAGCAGTTCTTC.

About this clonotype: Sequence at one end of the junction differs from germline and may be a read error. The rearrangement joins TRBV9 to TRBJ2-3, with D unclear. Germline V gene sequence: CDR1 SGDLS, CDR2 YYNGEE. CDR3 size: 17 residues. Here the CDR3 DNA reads TGTGCCAGCAACGTAGACGCAATTTCCCTTAGCACAGATACGCAGTATTTT. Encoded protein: CASNVDAISLSTDTQYF.

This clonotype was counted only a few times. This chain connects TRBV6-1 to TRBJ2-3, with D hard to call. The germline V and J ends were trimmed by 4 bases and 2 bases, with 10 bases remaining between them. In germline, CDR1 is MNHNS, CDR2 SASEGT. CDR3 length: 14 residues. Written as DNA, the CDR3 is TGTGCCAGCAGTGCCCGGCCTTACACAGATACGCAGTATTTT. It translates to CASSARPYTDTQYF.

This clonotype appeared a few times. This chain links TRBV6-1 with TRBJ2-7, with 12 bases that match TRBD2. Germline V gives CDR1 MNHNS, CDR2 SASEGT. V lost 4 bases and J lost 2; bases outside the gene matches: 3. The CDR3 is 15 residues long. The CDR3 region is CASSGGLAGTYEQYF. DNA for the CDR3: TGTGCCAGCAGTGGCGGACTAGCGGGGACCTACGAGCAGTACTTC.

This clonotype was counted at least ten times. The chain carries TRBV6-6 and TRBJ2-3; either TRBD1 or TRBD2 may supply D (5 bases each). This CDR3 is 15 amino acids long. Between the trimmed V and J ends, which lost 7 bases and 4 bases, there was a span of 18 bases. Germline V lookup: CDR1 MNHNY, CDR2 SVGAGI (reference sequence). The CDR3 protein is CASTWGYSRSDTQYF. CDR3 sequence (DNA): TGTGCCAGCACCTGGGGGTACTCCCGCTCAGATACGCAGTATTTT.

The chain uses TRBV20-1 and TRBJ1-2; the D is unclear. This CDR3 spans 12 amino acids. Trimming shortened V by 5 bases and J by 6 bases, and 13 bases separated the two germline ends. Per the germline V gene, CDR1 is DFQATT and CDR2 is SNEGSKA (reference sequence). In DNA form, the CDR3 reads TGCAGTGCTGACCAAGGGAGGCATGGCTACACCTTC. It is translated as CSADQGRHGYTF.

The DNA of the CDR3 is TGCAGTGCTAGAAATCTTCCTGAGCCCACAGATACGCAGTATTTT. This codes for CSARNLPEPTDTQYF. The chain joins TRBV20-1 to TRBJ2-3; no clear D gene. The germline gives CDR1 DFQATT, CDR2 SNEGSKA (reference sequence). The CDR3 covers 15 residues. Deletions cut 2 bases from V and 2 bases from J, with 14 bases between.

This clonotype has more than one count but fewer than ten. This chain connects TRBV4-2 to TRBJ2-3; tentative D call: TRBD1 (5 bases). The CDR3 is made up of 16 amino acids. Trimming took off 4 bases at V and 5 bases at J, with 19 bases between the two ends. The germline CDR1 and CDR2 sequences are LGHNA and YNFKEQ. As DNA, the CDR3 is TGTGCCAGCAGCCTCGGAATGGGGCTACAAGGAGATACGCAGTATTTT. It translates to CASSLGMGLQGDTQYF.

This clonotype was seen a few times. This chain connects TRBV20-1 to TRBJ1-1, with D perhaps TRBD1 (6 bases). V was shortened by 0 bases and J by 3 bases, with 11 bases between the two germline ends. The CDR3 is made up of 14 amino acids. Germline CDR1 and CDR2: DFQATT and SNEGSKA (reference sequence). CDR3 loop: CSAREGGGYTEAFF. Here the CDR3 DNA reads TGCAGTGCTAGAGAAGGGGGGGGGTACACTGAAGCTTTCTTT.

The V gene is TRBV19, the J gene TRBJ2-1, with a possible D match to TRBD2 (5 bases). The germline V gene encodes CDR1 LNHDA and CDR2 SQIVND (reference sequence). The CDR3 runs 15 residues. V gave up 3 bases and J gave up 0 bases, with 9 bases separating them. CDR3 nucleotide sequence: TGTGCCAGTAGTATGGTGGGGAGCTCCTACAATGAGCAGTTCTTC. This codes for CASSMVGSSYNEQFF.

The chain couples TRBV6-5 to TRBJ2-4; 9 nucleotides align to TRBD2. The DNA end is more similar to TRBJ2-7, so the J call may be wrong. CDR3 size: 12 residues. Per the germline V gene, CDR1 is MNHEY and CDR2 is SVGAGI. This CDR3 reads CASYSGSYEQYF. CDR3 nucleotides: TGTGCCAGCTATAGCGGGAGCTACGAGCAGTACTTC.

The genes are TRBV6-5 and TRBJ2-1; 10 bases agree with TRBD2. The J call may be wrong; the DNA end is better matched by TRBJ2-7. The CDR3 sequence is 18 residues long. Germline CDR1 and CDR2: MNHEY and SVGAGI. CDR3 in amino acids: CASSCSLDSAGGNNEQYF. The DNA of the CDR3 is TGTGCCAGCAGTTGCTCCCTGGACTCAGCGGGGGGGAACAATGAGCAGTACTTC.

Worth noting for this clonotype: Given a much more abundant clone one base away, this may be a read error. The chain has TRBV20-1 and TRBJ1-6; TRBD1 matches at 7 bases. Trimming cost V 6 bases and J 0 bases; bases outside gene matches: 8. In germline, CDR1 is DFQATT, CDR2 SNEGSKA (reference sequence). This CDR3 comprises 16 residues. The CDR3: CSAMIGGSSYNSPLHF. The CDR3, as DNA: TGCAGTGCGATGATAGGGGGCAGCTCCTATAATTCACCCCTCCACTTT.

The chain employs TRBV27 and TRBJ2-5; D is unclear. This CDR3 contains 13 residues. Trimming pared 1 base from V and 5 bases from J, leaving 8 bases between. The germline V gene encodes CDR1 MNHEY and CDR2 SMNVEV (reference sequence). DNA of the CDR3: TGTGCCAGCAGTTTATATTCCCGGGAGACCCAGTACTTC. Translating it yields CASSLYSRETQYF.

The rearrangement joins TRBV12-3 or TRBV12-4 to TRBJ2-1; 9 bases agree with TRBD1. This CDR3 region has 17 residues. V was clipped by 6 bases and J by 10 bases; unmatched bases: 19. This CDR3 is CASRGKRGQGREGEQFF. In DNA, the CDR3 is TGTGCCAGCAGAGGAAAAAGAGGACAGGGGAGAGAGGGAGAGCAGTTCTTC.

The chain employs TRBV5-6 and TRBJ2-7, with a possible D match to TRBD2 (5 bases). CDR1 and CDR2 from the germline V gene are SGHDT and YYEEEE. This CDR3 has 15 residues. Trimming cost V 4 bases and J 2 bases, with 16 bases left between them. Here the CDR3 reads CASSLGLGPAYEQYF. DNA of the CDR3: TGTGCCAGCAGCCTAGGACTTGGCCCCGCCTACGAGCAGTACTTC.

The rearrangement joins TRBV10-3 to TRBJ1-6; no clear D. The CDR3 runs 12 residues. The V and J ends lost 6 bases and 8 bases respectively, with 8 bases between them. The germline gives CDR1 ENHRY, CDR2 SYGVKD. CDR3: CAIRRADSPLHF. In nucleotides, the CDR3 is TGTGCCATCAGGCGGGCCGATTCACCCCTCCACTTT.

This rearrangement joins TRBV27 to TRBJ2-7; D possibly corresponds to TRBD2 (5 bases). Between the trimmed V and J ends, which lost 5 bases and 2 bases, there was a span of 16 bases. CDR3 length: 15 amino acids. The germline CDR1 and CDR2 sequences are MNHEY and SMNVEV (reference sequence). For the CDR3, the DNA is TGTGCCAGCAGTCTTGGGAGCAGTTTGACCTACGAGCAGTACTTC. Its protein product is CASSLGSSLTYEQYF.

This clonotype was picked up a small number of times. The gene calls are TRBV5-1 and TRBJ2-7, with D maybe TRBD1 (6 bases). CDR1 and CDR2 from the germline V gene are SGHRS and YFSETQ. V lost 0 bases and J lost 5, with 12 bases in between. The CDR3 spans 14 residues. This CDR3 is CASSLDRVWNEQYF. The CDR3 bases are TGCGCCAGCAGCTTGGACAGGGTATGGAACGAGCAGTACTTC.

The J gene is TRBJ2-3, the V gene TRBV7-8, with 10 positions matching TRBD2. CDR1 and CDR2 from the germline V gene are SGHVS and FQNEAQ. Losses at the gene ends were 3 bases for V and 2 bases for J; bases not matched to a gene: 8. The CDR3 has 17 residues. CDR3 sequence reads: CASSFSSGGASTDTQYF. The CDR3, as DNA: TGTGCCAGCAGCTTCTCCAGCGGGGGGGCTTCCACAGATACGCAGTATTTT.

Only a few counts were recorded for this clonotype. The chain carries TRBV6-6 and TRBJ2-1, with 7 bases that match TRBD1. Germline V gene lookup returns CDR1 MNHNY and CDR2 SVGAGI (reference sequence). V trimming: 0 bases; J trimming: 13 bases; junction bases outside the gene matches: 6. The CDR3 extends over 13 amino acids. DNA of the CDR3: TGTGCCAGCAGTTACTCGAAAGGGGGCCTTCAGTTCTTC. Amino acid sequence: CASSYSKGGLQFF.